Included here is one T cell receptor (beta chain) sequence, with context. TCRdb keeps only in-frame clones here, not all; method: immunoSEQ multiplex PCR. The sample yields around 70,000 clones, 85% to 95% seen once. CDR3 length: 14 amino acids. With 8 bases clipped from V and 4 bases from J, the junction kept 7 bases outside the gene matches. Germline CDR1 LNHDA, CDR2 SQIVND (reference sequence). These data originate in a study of T cells after somatic rescue of genetic block. The rearrangement uses TRBV19 and TRBJ2-2; 7 nucleotides align to TRBD1. The receptor comes from a man in his forties. The source material was peripheral blood mononuclear cells (PBMCs). The CDR3 bases are TGTGCCAGTCACGACAGGGCAGGCACCGGGGAGCTGTTTTTT. This codes for CASHDRAGTGELFF.